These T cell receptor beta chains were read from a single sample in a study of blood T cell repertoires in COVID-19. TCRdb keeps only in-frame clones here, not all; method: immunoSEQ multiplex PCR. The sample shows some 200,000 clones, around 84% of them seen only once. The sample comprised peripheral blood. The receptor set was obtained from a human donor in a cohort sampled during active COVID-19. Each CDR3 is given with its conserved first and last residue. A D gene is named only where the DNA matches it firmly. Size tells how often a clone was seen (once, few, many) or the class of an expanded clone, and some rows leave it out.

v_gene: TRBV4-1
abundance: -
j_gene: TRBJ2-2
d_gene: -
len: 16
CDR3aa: CASSQDPGWGTGELFF
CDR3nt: TGCGCCAGCAGCCAAGATCCAGGGTGGGGCACCGGGGAGCTGTTTTTT

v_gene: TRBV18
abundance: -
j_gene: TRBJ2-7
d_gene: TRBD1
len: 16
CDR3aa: CASSLSRTGTSYEQYF
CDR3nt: TGTGCCAGCTCACTCTCCCGGACAGGGACCTCCTACGAGCAGTACTTC

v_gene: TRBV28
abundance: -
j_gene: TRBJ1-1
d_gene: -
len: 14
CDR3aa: CASSLGGFNTEAFF
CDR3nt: TGTGCCAGCAGTTTAGGAGGGTTCAACACTGAAGCTTTCTTT

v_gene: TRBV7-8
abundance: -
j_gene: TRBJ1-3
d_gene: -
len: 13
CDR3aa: CASSFNRGNTIYF
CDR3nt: TGTGCCAGCAGCTTCAACAGAGGAAACACCATATATTTT

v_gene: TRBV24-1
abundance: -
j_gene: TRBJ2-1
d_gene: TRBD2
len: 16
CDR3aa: CATSDSLAGVANEQFF
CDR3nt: TGTGCCACCAGTGATTCTCTAGCGGGAGTTGCGAATGAGCAGTTCTTC

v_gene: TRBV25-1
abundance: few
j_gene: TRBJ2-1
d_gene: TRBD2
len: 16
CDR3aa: CASSEASGYSYNEQFF
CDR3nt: TGTGCCAGCAGTGAGGCTAGCGGGTACTCCTACAATGAGCAGTTCTTC

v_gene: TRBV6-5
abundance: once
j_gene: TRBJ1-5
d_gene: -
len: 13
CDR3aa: CASSSFGDQPQHF
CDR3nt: TGTGCCAGCTCATCCTTCGGGGATCAGCCCCAGCATTTT

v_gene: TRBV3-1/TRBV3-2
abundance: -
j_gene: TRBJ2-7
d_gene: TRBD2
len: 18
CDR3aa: CASSHGSASGKYSYEQYF
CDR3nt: TGTGCCAGCAGCCATGGGTCCGCTAGCGGGAAATACTCCTACGAGCAGTACTTC

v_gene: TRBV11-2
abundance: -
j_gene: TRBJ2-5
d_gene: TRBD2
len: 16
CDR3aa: CASSSSRLARQETQYF
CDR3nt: TGTGCCAGCAGCTCCTCCCGACTAGCGCGACAAGAGACCCAGTACTTC

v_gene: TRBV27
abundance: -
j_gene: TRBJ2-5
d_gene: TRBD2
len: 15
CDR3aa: CASRGAGGPSETQYF
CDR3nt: TGTGCCAGCAGGGGAGCGGGAGGGCCCTCGGAGACCCAGTACTTC

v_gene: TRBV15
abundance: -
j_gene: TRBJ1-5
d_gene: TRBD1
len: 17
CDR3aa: CATSRVDAGQGNQPQHF
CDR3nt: TGTGCCACCAGCAGAGTTGACGCGGGACAGGGCAATCAGCCCCAGCATTTT

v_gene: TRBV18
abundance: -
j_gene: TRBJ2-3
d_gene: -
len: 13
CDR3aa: CASSPTRGDTQYF
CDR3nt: TGTGCCAGCTCACCGACTAGAGGGGATACGCAGTATTTT

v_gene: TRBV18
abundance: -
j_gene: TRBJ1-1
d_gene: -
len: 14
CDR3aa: CASSLEGRYTEAFF
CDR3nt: TGTGCCAGCTCCCTAGAGGGGAGGTACACTGAAGCTTTCTTT

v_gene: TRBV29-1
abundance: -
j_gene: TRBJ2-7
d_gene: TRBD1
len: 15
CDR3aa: CSVEGWGQIPYEQYF
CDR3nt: TGCAGCGTTGAAGGTTGGGGACAGATTCCCTACGAGCAGTACTTC

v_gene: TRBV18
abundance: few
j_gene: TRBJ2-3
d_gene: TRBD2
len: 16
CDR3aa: CASSSRGREGLDTQYF
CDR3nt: TGTGCCAGCTCATCCCGCGGCAGGGAGGGCTTGGATACGCAGTATTTT

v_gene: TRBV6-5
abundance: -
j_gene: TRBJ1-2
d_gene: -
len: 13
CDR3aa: CASSTGQFYGYTF
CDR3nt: TGTGCCAGCAGCACAGGACAGTTCTATGGCTACACCTTC

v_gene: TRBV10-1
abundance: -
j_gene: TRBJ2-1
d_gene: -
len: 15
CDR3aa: CASSETLEVDNEQFF
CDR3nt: TGCGCCAGCAGTGAGACCTTGGAGGTTGACAATGAGCAGTTCTTC

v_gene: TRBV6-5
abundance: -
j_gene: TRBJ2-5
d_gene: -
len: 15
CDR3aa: CASSYSWAGRETQYF
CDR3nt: TGTGCCAGCAGTTACTCGTGGGCGGGCAGAGAGACCCAGTACTTC

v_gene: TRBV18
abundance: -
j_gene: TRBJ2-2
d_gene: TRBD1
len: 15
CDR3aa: CASSPSGQGAGELFF
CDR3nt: TGTGCCAGCTCACCTAGCGGACAGGGGGCCGGGGAGCTGTTTTTT

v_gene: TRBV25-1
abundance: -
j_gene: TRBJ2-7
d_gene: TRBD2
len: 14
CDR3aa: CASSSSGSSTEQYF
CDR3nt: TGTGCCAGTTCTTCTAGCGGGAGTAGTACCGAGCAGTACTTC

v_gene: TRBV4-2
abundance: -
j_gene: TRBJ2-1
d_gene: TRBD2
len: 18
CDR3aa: CASSQEGLAGASYNEQFF
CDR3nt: TGTGCCAGCAGCCAAGAGGGACTAGCGGGAGCCTCCTACAATGAGCAGTTCTTC

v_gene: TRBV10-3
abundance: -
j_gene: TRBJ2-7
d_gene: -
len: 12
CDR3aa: CAISGGTYEQYF
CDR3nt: TGTGCCATCAGTGGAGGGACCTACGAGCAGTACTTC